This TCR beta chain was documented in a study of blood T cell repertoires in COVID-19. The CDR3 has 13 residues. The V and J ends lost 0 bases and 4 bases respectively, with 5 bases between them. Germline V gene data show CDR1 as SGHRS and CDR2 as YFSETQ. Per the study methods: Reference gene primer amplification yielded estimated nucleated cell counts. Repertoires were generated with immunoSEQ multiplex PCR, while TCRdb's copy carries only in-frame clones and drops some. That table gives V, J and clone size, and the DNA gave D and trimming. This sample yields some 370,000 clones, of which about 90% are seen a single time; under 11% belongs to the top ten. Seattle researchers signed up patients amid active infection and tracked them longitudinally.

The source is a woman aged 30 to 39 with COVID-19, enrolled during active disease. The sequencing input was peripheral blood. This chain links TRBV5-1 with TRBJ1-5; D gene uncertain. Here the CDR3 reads CASSLALNQPQHF. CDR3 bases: TGCGCCAGCAGCTTGGCATTGAATCAGCCCCAGCATTTT.